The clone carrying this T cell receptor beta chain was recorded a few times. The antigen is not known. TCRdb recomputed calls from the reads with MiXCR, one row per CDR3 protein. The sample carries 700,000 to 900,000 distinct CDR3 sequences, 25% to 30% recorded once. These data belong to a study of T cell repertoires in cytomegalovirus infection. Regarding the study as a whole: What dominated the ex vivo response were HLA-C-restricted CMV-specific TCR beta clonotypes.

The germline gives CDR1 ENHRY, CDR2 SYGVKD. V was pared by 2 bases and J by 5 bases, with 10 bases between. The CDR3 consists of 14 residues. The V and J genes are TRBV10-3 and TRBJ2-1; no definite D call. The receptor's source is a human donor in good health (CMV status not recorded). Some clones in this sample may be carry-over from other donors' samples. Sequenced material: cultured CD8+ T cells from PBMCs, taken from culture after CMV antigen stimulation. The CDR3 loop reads CAISEGLEDNEQFF. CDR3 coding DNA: TGTGCCATCAGTGAGGGCCTAGAAGACAATGAGCAGTTCTTC.